These 25 T cell receptor beta chains were sequenced from one sample in a study of blood T cells in healthy people across ages. Primers used in a second PCR of about 6 to 11 cycles were a sample-barcoded 5' primer and a J-beta primer mix. TCRdb passed the 5' RACE reads through MiXCR, listing each CDR3 protein once. The data hold about 1.7 million distinct CDR3 sequences, with over 25% observed a single time. The sequencing sample was made of blood. The origin of the receptors is a woman in her 30s in good health.

This clonotype was seen a handful of times. The chain recombines TRBV12-3 or TRBV12-4 with TRBJ2-1; D may be TRBD2 (6 bases). This CDR3 contains 16 residues. Trimming stripped 5 bases from V and 4 bases from J, with 18 bases between. CDR3 DNA sequence: TGTGCCAGCAGTCCCGAGGAGGGAGTGCCTTACAATGAGCAGTTCTTC. Translating gives CASSPEEGVPYNEQFF.

The chain has TRBV7-2 and TRBJ2-7, with 7 positions matching TRBD2. The CDR3 has 14 residues. Germline assignment: CDR1 SGHTA and CDR2 FQGNSA. Germline trimming cut 4 bases from V and 5 bases from J; bases unmatched to any gene: 8. In nucleotides, the CDR3 is TGTGCCAGCAGCTCCGTAGCGGGTCTCGACGAGCAGTACTTC. This encodes CASSSVAGLDEQYF.

V and J are TRBV7-2 and TRBJ2-1; D is perhaps TRBD1 (6 bases). The CDR3 loop spans 15 amino acids. V lost 5 bases and J lost 8, with 19 bases in between. Germline CDR1 SGHTA, CDR2 FQGNSA. The CDR3 protein is CASSVWSRGFDEQFF. CDR3 bases: TGTGCCAGCAGCGTTTGGAGCAGGGGTTTCGATGAGCAGTTCTTC.

This chain connects TRBV27 to TRBJ2-4; D might be TRBD1 (5 bases). This CDR3 comprises 14 residues. From germline, CDR1 is MNHEY and CDR2 SMNVEV (reference sequence). V was pared by 10 bases and J by 2 bases, with 15 bases between. The CDR3 is CAIRDSGSKNIQYF. CDR3 bases: TGTGCCATCAGGGATAGTGGGTCCAAAAACATTCAGTACTTC.

The table lists this clonotype with a few counts. V usage is TRBV6-2 or TRBV6-3 and J usage is TRBJ2-1; tentative D call: TRBD2 (6 bases). Trimming removed 8 bases at V and 7 bases at J, with 15 bases between. In germline, CDR1 is MNHEY, CDR2 SVGEGT. The CDR3 length is 13 residues. In DNA, the CDR3 is TGTGCCAGCGTCCGGGACTCCCAGAATGAGCAGTTCTTC. Its protein is CASVRDSQNEQFF.

This clonotype was detected only a few times. The V gene is TRBV5-1, the J gene TRBJ1-4; 7 positions agree with TRBD1. The CDR3 sequence is 13 residues long. The germline CDR1 and CDR2 sequences are SGHRS and YFSETQ. V dropped 0 bases and J dropped 8; count of bases not matched to a gene: 1. The DNA of the CDR3 is TGCGCCAGCAGCTTGGAACAGGGGGAAAAACTGTTTTTT. Its protein product is CASSLEQGEKLFF.

This chain joins TRBV7-2 and TRBJ2-5, with 9 bases that match TRBD2. Germline CDR1 SGHTA, CDR2 FQGNSA. The junction had 11 bases not matched to a gene; V was cut back by 5 bases and J by 4 bases. This CDR3 contains 16 residues. CDR3 DNA sequence: TGTGCCAGCAGCCCGGCCTCGGCGGGAGGGCTAGAGACCCAGTACTTC. Translating gives CASSPASAGGLETQYF.

The V and J genes are TRBV15 and TRBJ1-2; D possibly corresponds to TRBD1 (6 bases). CDR1 is LNHNV, CDR2 YYDKDF, per germline (reference sequence). This CDR3 is built from 14 residues. V lost 3 bases and J lost 5, with 13 bases in between. In DNA form, the CDR3 reads TGTGCCACCAGCAGTTTGGGACACAGGTATGGCTACACCTTC. This gives the protein CATSSLGHRYGYTF.

This clonotype has more than one count but fewer than ten. This chain connects TRBV28 to TRBJ2-5, with 7 bases that match TRBD2. V trimming: 3 bases; J trimming: 3 bases; junction bases outside the gene matches: 7. In germline, CDR1 is MDHEN, CDR2 SYDVKM. The CDR3 loop spans 15 amino acids. The CDR3 here is CASSFRTSSEETQYF. The CDR3 nucleotides are TGTGCCAGCAGTTTTCGGACTAGTTCGGAAGAGACCCAGTACTTC.

The V and J genes are TRBV27 and TRBJ1-4, with D uncertain. V dropped 2 bases and J dropped 0 bases, with 10 bases sitting between them. The CDR3 consists of 16 residues. Germline CDR1 reads MNHEY; CDR2 reads SMNVEV (reference sequence). The CDR3 region has the DNA TGTGCCAGCAGTTTAGTCCCGTTTGCAACTAATGAAAAACTGTTTTTT. Translation: CASSLVPFATNEKLFF. The variable domain in full, with the rest retrieved from reference TRBV27 and TRBJ1-4, is EAQVTQNPRYLITVTGKKLTVTCSQNMNHEYMSWYRQDPGLGLRQIYYSMNVEVTDKGDVPEGYKVSRKEKRNFPLILESPSPNQTSLYFCASSLVPFATNEKLFFGSGTQLSVL.

J is TRBJ2-3 and V is TRBV7-2; weak D call: TRBD2 (6 bases). The ends were cut back, 4 bases at V and 4 bases at J, with 15 bases in the middle. CDR1 SGHTA and CDR2 FQGNSA come from the germline V gene. This CDR3 has 15 residues. CDR3 residues: CASSSRGSSADTQYF. Here the CDR3 DNA reads TGTGCCAGCAGCTCCCGGGGGAGTTCCGCAGATACGCAGTATTTT.

About this clonotype: The junction shows a germline mismatch at one end, possibly a read error. The V call is TRBV7-2, the J call TRBJ2-2; 8 nucleotides match TRBD2. The CDR3 has 15 amino acids. The germline V gene has CDR1 SGHTA and CDR2 FQGNSA. The CDR3 sequence: CASRAGVSNTGERFF. The CDR3 coding sequence is TGTGCCAGCAGAGCGGGAGTTTCCAACACCGGGGAGCGGTTTTTT.

CDR3 nucleotides: TGTGCCAGCACCCTAGCGGGGGCCTACAATGAGCAGTACTTC. Translating it yields CASTLAGAYNEQYF. This rearrangement joins TRBV28 to TRBJ2-4, with TRBD2 matching over 10 bases. CDR3 length equals 14 residues. The junction had 13 bases not matched to a gene; V was cut back by 7 bases and J by 13 bases. Per the germline V gene, CDR1 is MDHEN and CDR2 is SYDVKM.

This clonotype was recorded a few times. The gene calls are TRBV9 and TRBJ1-1, with TRBD1 matching over 8 bases. Trimming took 4 bases from V and 3 from J; bases not matched to a gene: 5. From germline, CDR1 is SGDLS and CDR2 YYNGEE. This CDR3 is built from 14 residues. Here the CDR3 reads CASSSDRGYTEAFF. The CDR3 bases are TGTGCCAGCAGCTCAGACAGGGGCTACACTGAAGCTTTCTTT.

The CDR3 loop reads CAISQQEFLGETQYF. Here the CDR3 DNA reads TGTGCCATCTCACAACAGGAATTCCTGGGAGAGACCCAGTACTTC. This rearrangement joins TRBV28 to TRBJ2-5, with D maybe TRBD1 (5 bases). The CDR3 loop spans 15 amino acids. Germline V gives CDR1 MDHEN, CDR2 SYDVKM. The V gene lost 10 bases and the J gene lost 4 bases, with 22 bases spanning the gap.

Concerning this clonotype itself: Possible read error: a much larger clone is one base away. J is TRBJ2-1 and V is TRBV20-1; D not certain. The CDR3 sequence is 12 residues long. Trimming removed 1 base at V and 3 bases at J, with 4 bases between. The V gene's germline CDR1 is DFQATT and CDR2 SNEGSKA (reference sequence). The CDR3 DNA sequence: TGCAGTGCTAGAGGGAACTACAATGAGCAGTTCTTC. It translates to CSARGNYNEQFF.

The V gene is TRBV20-1, the J gene TRBJ1-6, with a weak D call TRBD1 (6 bases). CDR3 length: 15 amino acids. With 3 bases removed from V and 5 bases from J, the gap between germline ends came to 14 bases. Germline assignment: CDR1 DFQATT and CDR2 SNEGSKA (reference sequence). Here the CDR3 reads CSARSRTADNSPLHF. CDR3 bases: TGCAGTGCTAGGTCACGGACAGCAGATAATTCACCCCTCCACTTT.

The chain combines TRBV12-3 or TRBV12-4 with TRBJ1-6; D perhaps matches TRBD1 (6 bases). This CDR3 is 15 amino acids long. The ends were cut back, 3 bases at V and 9 bases at J, with 15 bases in the middle. The DNA for the CDR3 is TGTGCCAGCAGTTTCCAACAGGGATCGAGTTCACCCCTCCACTTT. Its translation is CASSFQQGSSSPLHF.

There are a few counts of this clonotype. This rearrangement joins TRBV5-1 to TRBJ1-4, with a tentative D call TRBD1 (5 bases). V was trimmed by 2 bases and J by 2 bases, leaving 10 bases between them. The germline V gene has CDR1 SGHRS and CDR2 YFSETQ. The CDR3 has 15 residues. In DNA form, the CDR3 reads TGCGCCAGCAGCTTCACAGGACTTACTAATGAAAAACTGTTTTTT. It encodes CASSFTGLTNEKLFF.

This clonotype has just a few counts. The rearrangement joins TRBV7-2 to TRBJ1-1, with D perhaps matching TRBD1 (6 bases). The ends were cut back, 5 bases at V and 0 bases at J, with 19 bases in the middle. This CDR3 spans 17 amino acids. Germline CDR1 SGHTA, CDR2 FQGNSA. The CDR3 sequence is CASSPTGAWGMNTEAFF. The CDR3 nucleotides are TGTGCCAGCAGCCCGACGGGGGCGTGGGGCATGAACACTGAAGCTTTCTTT.

Comment on this clonotype: A much bigger clone sits one base away, suggesting this may be a read error. This chain links TRBV6-5 with TRBJ1-5; no clear D. This CDR3 comprises 13 residues. V shed 6 bases and J shed 5 bases, with 11 bases lying between them. In germline, CDR1 is MNHEY, CDR2 SVGAGI. The CDR3 coding sequence is TGTGCCAGCAGGTACATCGCGGATCAGCCCCAGCATTTT. It translates to CASRYIADQPQHF.

This clonotype was detected only a few times. A much larger clone sits a single nucleotide away, making a read error possible. The chain combines TRBV5-1 with TRBJ2-1; a possible D gene is TRBD2 (5 bases). With the DNA end fitting TRBJ2-7 better, the J assignment may be wrong. The CDR3 is 15 residues long. Germline V CDR1 and CDR2: SGHRS, YFSETQ. Written as DNA, the CDR3 is TGCGCCAGCAGCTCGGACGGAGGCGCCTACAATGAGCAGTACTTC. Translation gives CASSSDGGAYNEQYF.

DNA for the CDR3: TGTGCCAGCAGCCTTAGACAGGGGAGGGCCAATGAGCAGTTCTTC. Protein product: CASSLRQGRANEQFF. V and J are TRBV7-2 and TRBJ2-1; D possibly corresponds to TRBD1 (8 bases). The CDR3 runs 15 residues. V lost 5 bases, J lost 6 bases, and 17 bases lay in between. CDR1 is SGHTA and CDR2 is FQGNSA in the germline V gene.

The chain links TRBV6-5 to TRBJ2-1, with 8 bases aligning to TRBD2. With 6 bases clipped from V and 2 bases from J, the junction kept 9 bases outside the gene matches. CDR1 and CDR2 from the germline V gene are MNHEY and SVGAGI. This CDR3 region has 16 residues. CDR3 in amino acids: CASSRAAGGAYNEQFF. Written as DNA, the CDR3 is TGTGCCAGCAGCAGGGCGGCGGGAGGTGCCTACAATGAGCAGTTCTTC.

V is TRBV28 and J is TRBJ2-6, with 9 bases identical to TRBD1. J gave up 2 bases and V 5 bases, and 7 bases lay outside the gene matches. Germline CDR1 is MDHEN and CDR2 is SYDVKM. The CDR3 has 17 amino acids. The CDR3 spells CASSPGTGSPGANVLTF. DNA for the CDR3: TGTGCCAGCAGTCCCGGGACAGGGTCCCCTGGGGCCAACGTCCTGACTTTC.